This section outlines one TCR beta chain sequence together with its context. The antigen is unknown. TCRdb reanalyzed the 5' RACE reads, giving one entry per CDR3 protein sequence and no DNA. The sample holds over 100,000 distinct CDR3 sequences. The source of the sample is a study of monozygotic twins with inflammatory bowel disease. CDR3 size: 14 residues. CDR1 LNHDA and CDR2 SQIVND come from the germline V gene (reference sequence). Regarding the study as a whole: The authors could not tell different T cell subtypes apart.

The receptor was isolated from a human donor with ulcerative colitis or Crohn's disease, or a healthy co-twin of an affected twin (not recorded which). The specimen sequenced was blood. The chain couples TRBV19 to TRBJ2-3. The CDR3 reads CASSMAILTDTQYF. Complete variable domain (other parts from reference TRBV19 and TRBJ2-3): DGGITQSPKYLFRKEGQNVTLSCEQNLNHDAMYWYRQDPGQGLRLIYYSQIVNDFQKGDIAEGYSVSREKKESFPLTVTSAQKNPTAFYLCASSMAILTDTQYFGPGTRLTVL.